The 30 T cell receptor beta chains below all came from one sample that was sequenced in a study of vaccination and CD4 T cells after COVID-19. Treatment meaning: approximately 9-day PBMC culture with coronavirus spike peptide pools or control peptides (ViraFEST assay). No antigen has been identified for these receptors. Sequencing of the DNA from cultured CD4+ T cells was carried out with the Oncomine TCR Beta short-read assay. TCRdb redid the calling of the PCR reads with MiXCR, one entry per CDR3 protein. Of about 18,000 distinct CDR3 sequences detected, about 50% appear once; the ten largest clones hold 17%. The starting material was CD4+ T cells from blood, cultured in vitro, obtained before SARS-CoV-2 vaccination. The source is a human donor who had recovered from COVID-19.

The chain joins TRBV20-1 to TRBJ2-5; D unclear. This CDR3 has 17 residues. Germline V gives CDR1 DFQATT, CDR2 SNEGSKA (reference sequence). Trimming removed 4 bases from V and 1 base from J, with 22 bases in between. This CDR3 reads CSAKPVTAGSTQETQYF. The CDR3 DNA sequence: TGCAGTGCTAAACCAGTCACGGCTGGGTCTACCCAAGAGACCCAGTACTTC.

J is TRBJ2-3 and V is TRBV2; D may be TRBD1 (6 bases). The CDR3 spans 14 residues. CDR1 is SNHLY and CDR2 is FYNNEI in the germline V gene. V was pared by 4 bases and J by 3 bases, with 11 bases between. Here the CDR3 reads CASSGQALTDTQYF. In nucleotides, the CDR3 is TGTGCCAGCAGTGGACAGGCGCTAACAGATACGCAGTATTTT.

This clonotype occurred a few times. J is TRBJ2-1 and V is TRBV7-3, with D uncertain. The V gene lost 2 bases and the J gene lost 7 bases, with 9 bases spanning the gap. The CDR3 runs 13 residues. The V gene's germline CDR1 is SGHTA and CDR2 FQGTGA. The CDR3 protein is CASSLLPENEQFF. The CDR3 DNA reads as TGTGCCAGCAGCTTATTGCCCGAGAATGAGCAGTTCTTC.

This clonotype was observed a handful of times. This sequence joins TRBV6-5 and TRBJ1-1; 9 bases fit TRBD1. The CDR3 sequence is 15 residues long. V trimming: 4 bases; J trimming: 3 bases; junction bases outside the gene matches: 6. Germline values: CDR1 MNHEY, CDR2 SVGAGI. CDR3 protein: CASSSRDRVDTEAFF. CDR3 DNA sequence: TGTGCCAGCAGTTCCCGGGACAGGGTGGACACTGAAGCTTTCTTT.

The chain employs TRBV10-3 and TRBJ1-1; D unclear. Germline lookup yields CDR1 ENHRY and CDR2 SYGVKD. This CDR3 comprises 13 residues. V shed 7 bases and J shed 6 bases, with 15 bases lying between them. The DNA for the CDR3 is TGTGCCATCACCGGGGAGGTATACGCTGAAGCTTTCTTT. Translated: CAITGEVYAEAFF.

The chain links TRBV19 to TRBJ1-1; TRBD1 aligns across 8 bases. The germline gives CDR1 LNHDA, CDR2 SQIVND (reference sequence). Trimming took 5 bases from V and 1 from J; bases not matched to a gene: 6. This CDR3 has 15 amino acids. CDR3 bases: TGTGCCAGTAGTCCCAAACAGGGGGGGAACACTGAAGCTTTCTTT. Protein: CASSPKQGGNTEAFF. The variable domain in full, completed from reference TRBV19 and TRBJ1-1, reads DGGITQSPKYLFRKEGQNVTLSCEQNLNHDAMYWYRQDPGQGLRLIYYSQIVNDFQKGDIAEGYSVSREKKESFPLTVTSAQKNPTAFYLCASSPKQGGNTEAFFGQGTRLTVV.

This clonotype was picked up one time. The chain joins TRBV20-1 to TRBJ2-5; 8 bases match TRBD2. From germline, CDR1 is DFQATT and CDR2 SNEGSKA (reference sequence). The V segment lost 4 bases and the J segment 2 bases; nucleotides outside the gene matches: 6. The CDR3 length is 14 residues. The CDR3 DNA sequence: TGCAGTGCTAACGCGGGAGGCAATCAAGAGACCCAGTACTTC. This sequence encodes CSANAGGNQETQYF.

The genes are TRBV20-1 and TRBJ1-5; TRBD1 matches at 7 bases. CDR1 and CDR2 (germline): DFQATT, SNEGSKA (reference sequence). Trimming removed 4 bases from V and 6 bases from J; junction bases left unmatched: 6. CDR3 length: 13 amino acids. The DNA of the CDR3 is TGCAGTGCTAACCGGGACAGATCTCAGCCCCAGCATTTT. Its translation: CSANRDRSQPQHF.

The V and J genes are TRBV10-3 and TRBJ2-3, with D unresolved. CDR3 length: 13 residues. V was clipped by 3 bases and J by 7 bases, with 11 bases between them. The germline gives CDR1 ENHRY, CDR2 SYGVKD. The chain's CDR3 is CAISDDVGNTQYF. The DNA of the CDR3 is TGTGCCATCAGTGACGATGTGGGAAATACGCAGTATTTT.

V usage is TRBV7-2 and J usage is TRBJ2-7; 9 nucleotides line up with TRBD2. Germline-derived CDR1 and CDR2 are SGHTA and FQGNSA. The J segment lost 0 bases and the V segment lost 3 bases, leaving 0 bases of the junction unmatched. The CDR3 totals 14 residues. The CDR3 sequence: CASSFSGSSYEQYF. CDR3 in DNA: TGTGCCAGCAGCTTTAGCGGGAGCTCCTACGAGCAGTACTTC.

The rearrangement joins TRBV28 to TRBJ1-5, with 9 positions matching TRBD1. The CDR3 runs to 16 residues. Trimming cost V 8 bases and J 6 bases; bases outside gene matches: 14. Germline CDR1 and CDR2: MDHEN and SYDVKM. The CDR3 region is CASAPRPGQGGQPQHF. For the CDR3, the DNA is TGTGCCAGCGCACCCCGACCGGGACAGGGTGGTCAGCCCCAGCATTTT.

This rearrangement joins TRBV24-1 to TRBJ2-2; D is ambiguous. Per germline, CDR1 KGHDR and CDR2 SFDVKD. V was clipped by 3 bases and J by 8 bases, with 6 bases between them. There are 12 residues in the CDR3. DNA of the CDR3: TGTGCCACCAGTGATCCCCTGGGGGAGCTGTTTTTT. Amino acid sequence: CATSDPLGELFF.

The chain is built from TRBV19 and TRBJ1-2; 8 nucleotides agree with TRBD1. The CDR3 has 16 amino acids. CDR1 and CDR2 (germline): LNHDA, SQIVND (reference sequence). V was pared by 5 bases and J by 5 bases, with 13 bases of the junction left unmatched. The CDR3 DNA sequence: TGTGCCAGTAGTCCACGATCTTCCGGGACAGGTTATGGCTACACCTTC. This codes for CASSPRSSGTGYGYTF.

V is TRBV7-8 and J is TRBJ1-2; D is unclear. Germline V lookup: CDR1 SGHVS, CDR2 FQNEAQ. V lost 5 bases to trimming and J lost 3 bases, with 16 bases between them. The CDR3 is 15 residues long. The DNA for the CDR3 is TGTGCCAGCAGCCCCCGGGTAGGGCGTCACTATGGCTACACCTTC. It codes for CASSPRVGRHYGYTF.

This clonotype has just one count. J is TRBJ2-7 and V is TRBV20-1; TRBD2 matches at 11 bases. Germline CDR1 DFQATT, CDR2 SNEGSKA (reference sequence). The CDR3 is 14 amino acids. V shed 6 bases and J 2 bases; nucleotides not matched to a gene: 6. CDR3 DNA: TGCAGTGCAACCGGGACTAGCGGACCCTACGAGCAGTACTTC. Amino acid sequence: CSATGTSGPYEQYF.

This clonotype turned up a few times. The chain combines TRBV20-1 with TRBJ2-5; 9 bases align to TRBD2. V shed 0 bases, J shed 9 bases, and the junction held 8 bases outside the gene matches. CDR1 and CDR2 from the germline V gene are DFQATT and SNEGSKA (reference sequence). The CDR3 contains 14 residues. This CDR3 reads CSARDPKTSGAQYF. Written as DNA, the CDR3 is TGCAGTGCTAGAGATCCGAAGACTAGCGGCGCCCAGTACTTC.

This rearrangement joins TRBV27 to TRBJ2-7; tentative D call: TRBD2 (6 bases). This CDR3 is 13 amino acids long. Germline-derived CDR1 and CDR2 are MNHEY and SMNVEV (reference sequence). Trimming pared 6 bases from V and 7 bases from J, leaving 16 bases between. The CDR3 spells CASSTGSSREQYF. CDR3 coding DNA: TGTGCCAGCAGCACCGGGAGTTCGAGGGAGCAGTACTTC.

For the CDR3, the DNA is TGCGCCAGCAGCCCTATAGCGGGCGGCGCAGATACGCAGTATTTT. It yields the protein CASSPIAGGADTQYF. V is TRBV5-1 and J is TRBJ2-3, with 7 bases matching TRBD2. V was clipped by 4 bases and J by 4 bases; unmatched bases: 9. This CDR3 region has 15 residues. Per the germline V gene, CDR1 is SGHRS and CDR2 is YFSETQ.

In this sample, this clonotype turned up a few times. The V and J genes are TRBV7-9 and TRBJ2-5; D is undetermined. Trimming took 5 bases from V and 0 from J, leaving 7 bases between them. Germline CDR1 reads SEHNR; CDR2 reads FQNEAQ (reference sequence). The CDR3 runs to 13 residues. CDR3 sequence: CASSIYHQETQYF. CDR3 bases: TGTGCCAGCAGCATTTACCACCAAGAGACCCAGTACTTC.

The rearrangement uses TRBV20-1 and TRBJ1-2; D not resolved. The CDR3 runs 12 residues. Germline CDR1 is DFQATT and CDR2 is SNEGSKA (reference sequence). The ends were cut back, 3 bases at V and 7 bases at J, with 12 bases in the middle. CDR3 amino acids: CSASTGYGGYTF. DNA of the CDR3: TGCAGTGCTAGTACGGGGTACGGTGGCTACACCTTC.

This clonotype was seen more than once but under ten times. The V and J genes are TRBV20-1 and TRBJ1-6, with 8 bases fitting TRBD1. Trimming took 3 bases from V and 14 from J; bases not matched to a gene: 12. The CDR3 extends over 14 amino acids. The germline gives CDR1 DFQATT, CDR2 SNEGSKA (reference sequence). As DNA, the CDR3 is TGCAGTGCTAGCCGAGGACAGGGCCAAGTCACCCTCCACTTT. Residues: CSASRGQGQVTLHF.

The chain links TRBV25-1 to TRBJ1-2, with D possibly TRBD1 on 6 matching bases. Between the trimmed V and J ends, which lost 5 bases and 4 bases, there was a span of 17 bases. From germline, CDR1 is MGHDK and CDR2 SYGVNS. The CDR3 has 15 amino acids. CDR3 sequence: CASSPLGGAAYGYTF. CDR3 nucleotides: TGTGCCAGCAGTCCCCTGGGGGGGGCGGCCTATGGCTACACCTTC.

The chain employs TRBV28 and TRBJ2-7, with a possible D match to TRBD2 (6 bases). Germline CDR1 and CDR2: MDHEN and SYDVKM. The CDR3 extends over 15 amino acids. The V end was cut by 2 bases, the J end by 3 bases, with 14 bases between. The CDR3 region has the DNA TGTGCCAGCAGTTTAGGTGGAGGGTCAGGCTACGAGCAGTACTTC. Translated, it gives CASSLGGGSGYEQYF.

The chain employs TRBV19 and TRBJ1-3; maybe TRBD1 (5 bases). CDR1 LNHDA and CDR2 SQIVND come from the germline V gene (reference sequence). V dropped 3 bases and J dropped 0 bases, with 6 bases sitting between them. The CDR3 runs 14 residues. In DNA form, the CDR3 reads TGTGCCAGTAGTATTGACAGCTCTGGAAACACCATATATTTT. This translates into CASSIDSSGNTIYF. The full variable domain, completed using reference TRBV19 and TRBJ1-3, is DGGITQSPKYLFRKEGQNVTLSCEQNLNHDAMYWYRQDPGQGLRLIYYSQIVNDFQKGDIAEGYSVSREKKESFPLTVTSAQKNPTAFYLCASSIDSSGNTIYFGEGSWLTVV.

CDR3 amino acids: CASSYGGASGTRGEQFF. The CDR3 DNA is TGTGCCAGCAGCTATGGAGGGGCTAGCGGGACCCGAGGTGAGCAGTTCTTC. V usage is TRBV11-3 and J usage is TRBJ2-1, with 9 bases identical to TRBD2. CDR1 is SGHNT and CDR2 is YENEEA in the germline V gene. This CDR3 is 17 amino acids long. Trimming at V came to 4 bases and at J to 9 bases, leaving 16 bases not matched to a gene.

The V gene is TRBV20-1, the J gene TRBJ1-6; 11 bases match TRBD1. The germline gives CDR1 DFQATT, CDR2 SNEGSKA (reference sequence). The CDR3 length is 13 residues. The ends lost 7 bases at V and 7 bases at J; junction bases unmatched: 3. DNA of the CDR3: TGCAGTGTCGGGACAGGGGGAAATTCACCCCTCCACTTT. The encoded protein is CSVGTGGNSPLHF.

The chain carries TRBV19 and TRBJ1-6; D not resolved. The V gene lost 3 bases and the J gene lost 8 bases, with 14 bases spanning the gap. The CDR3 totals 15 residues. CDR1 LNHDA and CDR2 SQIVND come from the germline V gene (reference sequence). CDR3 loop: CASSIDWATDSPLHF. CDR3 sequence (DNA): TGTGCCAGTAGTATTGATTGGGCCACCGATTCACCCCTCCACTTT.

In this sample, this clonotype turned up a few times. The rearrangement joins TRBV7-8 to TRBJ2-2; TRBD2 might be the D (5 bases). There are 14 residues in the CDR3. V gave up 3 bases and J gave up 4 bases, with 9 bases separating them. CDR1 is SGHVS, CDR2 FQNEAQ, per germline. The CDR3 is CASSLDAGTGELFF. The CDR3, as DNA: TGTGCCAGCAGCTTGGACGCGGGCACCGGGGAGCTGTTTTTT.

A word on this clonotype: One junction end disagrees with the germline gene, perhaps due to a read error. This chain uses TRBV7-7 with TRBJ1-6; TRBD1 is a possible D gene (5 bases). This CDR3 contains 15 residues. The germline CDR1 and CDR2 sequences are SSHAT and FNYEAQ (reference sequence). For the CDR3, the DNA is TGTGCCAGCAGCCCTCCGGGACTGCGGGGTTCACCCCCCCACTTT. Its protein product is CASSPPGLRGSPPHF.

V usage is TRBV20-1 and J usage is TRBJ2-1; 7 bases are shared with TRBD2. This CDR3 has 15 residues. J gave up 5 bases and V 5 bases, and 12 bases lay outside the gene matches. Looked up from germline, CDR1 is DFQATT and CDR2 is SNEGSKA (reference sequence). CDR3 in DNA: TGCAGTGCTCACCTAGCGGCCCAGTCCAACAATGAGCAGTTCTTC. Residues: CSAHLAAQSNNEQFF.